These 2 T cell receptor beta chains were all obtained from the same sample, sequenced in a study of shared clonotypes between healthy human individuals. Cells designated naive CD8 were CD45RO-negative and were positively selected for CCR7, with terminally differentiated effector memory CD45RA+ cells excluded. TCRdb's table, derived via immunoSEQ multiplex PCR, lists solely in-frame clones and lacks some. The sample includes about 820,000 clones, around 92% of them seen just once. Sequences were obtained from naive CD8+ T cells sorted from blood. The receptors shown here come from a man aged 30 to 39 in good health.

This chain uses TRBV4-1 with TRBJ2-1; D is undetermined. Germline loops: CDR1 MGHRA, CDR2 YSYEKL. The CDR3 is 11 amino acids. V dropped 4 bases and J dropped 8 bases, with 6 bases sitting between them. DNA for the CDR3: TGCGCCAGCAGCCTTGGGGATGAGCAGTTCTTC. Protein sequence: CASSLGDEQFF.

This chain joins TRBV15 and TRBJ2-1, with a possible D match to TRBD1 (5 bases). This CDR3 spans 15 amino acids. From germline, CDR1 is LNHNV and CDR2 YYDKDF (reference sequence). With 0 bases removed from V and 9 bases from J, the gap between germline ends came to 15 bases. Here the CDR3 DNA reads TGTGCCACCAGCAGAGATAGGGGCCCCTCGGGTGAGCAGTTCTTC. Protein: CATSRDRGPSGEQFF.